The 22 T cell receptor beta chains given below trace back to one sample, sequenced in a study of blood T cell repertoires in COVID-19. This table comes from immunoSEQ multiplex PCR, and its TCRdb copy is limited to in-frame clones, with some not included. The data contain tens of thousands of clones, approximately 90% of them singletons. Sequencing was carried out using peripheral blood. These receptors were collected from a human donor in a cohort sampled during active COVID-19.

This chain joins TRBV5-5 and TRBJ1-2; TRBD1 is a possible D gene (6 bases). This CDR3 has 14 residues. With 0 bases removed from V and 4 bases from J, the gap between germline ends came to 10 bases. Germline V gene lookup returns CDR1 SGHKS and CDR2 YYEKEE (reference sequence). The CDR3 is CASSLVRGSYGYTF. The CDR3 bases are TGTGCCAGCAGCTTGGTCAGGGGTTCCTATGGCTACACCTTC.

This clone was seen just once. This rearrangement joins TRBV10-3 to TRBJ2-3; 10 bases are a match to TRBD2. V dropped 5 bases and J dropped 3; count of bases not matched to a gene: 5. Germline-derived CDR1 and CDR2 are ENHRY and SYGVKD. The CDR3 consists of 15 residues. CDR3 sequence: CAISNGLADTDTQYF. The CDR3 region has the DNA TGTGCCATCAGTAACGGACTAGCGGATACAGATACGCAGTATTTT.

The chain uses TRBV28 and TRBJ2-7; D may be TRBD1 (7 bases). CDR1 and CDR2 (germline): MDHEN, SYDVKM. CDR3 length equals 16 residues. Trimming took off 2 bases at V and 4 bases at J, with 18 bases between the two ends. The CDR3 DNA is TGTGCCAGCAGTTTAGGAGGGGGCGGGGAGCGGTACGAGCAGTACTTC. Protein product: CASSLGGGGERYEQYF.

The chain recombines TRBV9 with TRBJ1-2; 11 nucleotides agree with TRBD1. This CDR3 has 16 amino acids. The ends lost 4 bases at V and 5 bases at J; junction bases unmatched: 10. The germline V gene encodes CDR1 SGDLS and CDR2 YYNGEE. The CDR3 reads CASSPRTGGFPYGYTF. The CDR3 DNA is TGTGCCAGCAGCCCTCGGACAGGGGGCTTTCCATATGGCTACACCTTC.

The J gene is TRBJ2-3, the V gene TRBV5-1, with TRBD2 as a possible D gene (6 bases). CDR1 SGHRS and CDR2 YFSETQ come from the germline V gene. The CDR3 spans 14 residues. Trimming took 4 bases from V and 4 from J, leaving 13 bases between them. CDR3 sequence reads: CASSDPGGADTQYF. DNA for the CDR3: TGCGCCAGCAGCGACCCCGGGGGAGCAGATACGCAGTATTTT.

The gene calls are TRBV27 and TRBJ2-7, with 8 bases lining up with TRBD2. The CDR3 length is 13 residues. Trimming removed 4 bases from V and 7 bases from J; junction bases left unmatched: 6. Germline V gene lookup returns CDR1 MNHEY and CDR2 SMNVEV (reference sequence). The chain's CDR3 is CASSSRTSREQYF. CDR3 bases: TGTGCCAGCAGTTCCAGGACTAGCCGGGAGCAGTACTTC.

The rearrangement links TRBV18 to TRBJ2-4; possible D gene TRBD2, 6 bases. The CDR3 is made up of 16 amino acids. V was shortened by 3 bases and J by 6 bases, with 18 bases between the two germline ends. Germline V gene sequence: CDR1 KGHSH, CDR2 LQKENI. CDR3 coding DNA: TGTGCCAGCTCACCGCTCACGTGGGGGGTCGGAAACATTCAGTACTTC. Translating it yields CASSPLTWGVGNIQYF.

The chain joins TRBV24-1 to TRBJ1-3; TRBD1 might be the D (6 bases). The V and J ends lost 3 bases and 7 bases respectively, with 24 bases between them. The CDR3 is made up of 18 amino acids. Germline CDR1 reads KGHDR; CDR2 reads SFDVKD. The CDR3 DNA is TGTGCCACCAGTGATACAGGGCTCCGAAGGTTGGCAGGGAACACCATATATTTT. It specifies CATSDTGLRRLAGNTIYF.

This clone was counted only a few times. The gene calls are TRBV12-3 or TRBV12-4 and TRBJ1-1; D not certain. V was shortened by 3 bases and J by 4 bases, with 9 bases between the two germline ends. This CDR3 is 13 amino acids long. The CDR3 coding sequence is TGTGCCAGCAGTTTTCTGCGAGGCACTGAAGCTTTCTTT. Protein: CASSFLRGTEAFF.

The CDR3 is CSASSGVEQFF. CDR3 nucleotides: TGCAGTGCTAGTAGCGGGGTTGAGCAGTTCTTC. The chain uses TRBV20-1 and TRBJ2-1; 8 nucleotides align to TRBD2. With V trimmed by 3 bases and J by 9 bases, 1 base remained unmatched. From germline, CDR1 is DFQATT and CDR2 SNEGSKA (reference sequence). The CDR3 runs to 11 residues.

This clone was seen a few times. The chain has TRBV7-9 and TRBJ1-5; tentatively, D is TRBD1 (6 bases). The CDR3 has 14 amino acids. V lost 5 bases and J lost 3, with 11 bases in between. Germline loops: CDR1 SEHNR, CDR2 FQNEAQ (reference sequence). This CDR3 is CASSPDRHNQPQHF. CDR3 nucleotide sequence: TGTGCCAGCAGCCCGGACAGACACAATCAGCCCCAGCATTTT.

The CDR3 nucleotides are TGTGCCAGTAGTATATCCGTGAACACTGAAGCTTTCTTT. This encodes CASSISVNTEAFF. The genes are TRBV19 and TRBJ1-1, with D unclear. The germline CDR1 and CDR2 sequences are LNHDA and SQIVND (reference sequence). The V gene lost 2 bases and the J gene lost 0 bases, with 4 bases spanning the gap. CDR3 length: 13 residues. The full variable domain, its missing parts supplied by reference TRBV19 and TRBJ1-1, is DGGITQSPKYLFRKEGQNVTLSCEQNLNHDAMYWYRQDPGQGLRLIYYSQIVNDFQKGDIAEGYSVSREKKESFPLTVTSAQKNPTAFYLCASSISVNTEAFFGQGTRLTVV.

The V gene is TRBV28, the J gene TRBJ1-2, with a weak D call TRBD1 (5 bases). V lost 6 bases and J lost 5, with 10 bases in between. The CDR3 sequence is 12 residues long. CDR1 and CDR2 from the germline V gene are MDHEN and SYDVKM. CDR3 DNA: TGTGCCAGCAGCTCAGACAGATATGGCTACACCTTC. Translating gives CASSSDRYGYTF.

The rearrangement joins TRBV6-4 to TRBJ2-1; 8 bases match TRBD1. The V gene end was trimmed by 3 bases and the J gene end by 8 bases; junction bases not matched to a gene: 3. This CDR3 is 13 amino acids long. CDR1 is MRHNA, CDR2 SNTAGT, per germline. CDR3 protein: CASSERTGYEQFF. The CDR3 DNA reads as TGTGCCAGCAGTGAAAGGACAGGGTATGAGCAGTTCTTC.

The rearrangement joins TRBV3-1 (or the pseudogene TRBV3-2) to TRBJ2-7; D is possibly TRBD2 (6 bases). CDR1 is LGHDT and CDR2 is YNNKEL in the germline V gene (reference sequence). The V and J ends lost 7 bases and 7 bases respectively, with 11 bases between them. The CDR3 has 11 amino acids. CDR3: CASKAAGEQYF. DNA of the CDR3: TGTGCCAGCAAGGCGGCGGGGGAGCAGTACTTC.

This clone occurred a few times. The chain links TRBV7-9 to TRBJ2-7, with no clear D. Germline CDR1 reads SEHNR; CDR2 reads FQNEAQ (reference sequence). The CDR3 covers 12 residues. V dropped 7 bases and J dropped 5 bases, with 12 bases sitting between them. CDR3 residues: CASTPLRDEQYF. The CDR3 bases are TGTGCCAGCACTCCCCTCCGGGACGAGCAGTACTTC.

The chain recombines TRBV5-6 with TRBJ1-2; D uncertain. V was shortened by 2 bases and J by 0 bases, with 8 bases between the two germline ends. CDR3 length equals 14 residues. CDR1 is SGHDT and CDR2 is YYEEEE in the germline V gene. The CDR3 sequence: CASSFTFANYGYTF. DNA for the CDR3: TGTGCCAGCAGCTTTACATTTGCTAACTATGGCTACACCTTC.

The chain couples TRBV3-1 (or the pseudogene TRBV3-2) to TRBJ1-2, with TRBD1 matching 7 bases. Germline V gives CDR1 LGHDT, CDR2 YNNKEL (reference sequence). V dropped 1 base and J dropped 4; count of bases not matched to a gene: 3. This CDR3 contains 14 residues. CDR3 sequence: CASSQGGTAYGYTF. CDR3 coding DNA: TGTGCCAGCAGCCAAGGAGGGACAGCCTATGGCTACACCTTC.

This clone was seen once. V gene TRBV12-3 or TRBV12-4 combines with J gene TRBJ1-2, with D perhaps TRBD1 (6 bases). The CDR3 consists of 13 residues. Trimming removed 5 bases at V and 5 bases at J, with 12 bases between. The CDR3 is CASSPTGLYGYTF. In DNA, the CDR3 is TGTGCCAGCAGTCCGACAGGCTTATATGGCTACACCTTC.

The rearrangement joins TRBV7-7 to TRBJ2-7, with D unclear. The germline V gene has CDR1 SSHAT and CDR2 FNYEAQ (reference sequence). The CDR3 is 13 amino acids. V dropped 2 bases and J dropped 3 bases, with 8 bases sitting between them. The CDR3 DNA is TGTGCCAGCAGCTTACGCAGGAACTACGAGCAGTACTTC. This sequence encodes CASSLRRNYEQYF.

The genes are TRBV6-1 and TRBJ2-5; D not resolved. The germline gives CDR1 MNHNS, CDR2 SASEGT. The CDR3 is 14 residues long. Trimming left V 1 base short and J 2 bases short, with 8 bases between. This CDR3 reads CASSEVGRQETQYF. The CDR3 coding sequence is TGTGCCAGCAGTGAAGTCGGCAGGCAAGAGACCCAGTACTTC.

The chain employs TRBV9 and TRBJ1-1; D may be TRBD1 (6 bases). Trimming shortened V by 4 bases and J by 1 base, and 8 bases separated the two germline ends. The germline V gene has CDR1 SGDLS and CDR2 YYNGEE. The CDR3 is made up of 13 amino acids. The CDR3 sequence: CASSPQGNTEAFF. DNA of the CDR3: TGTGCCAGCAGCCCACAGGGGAACACTGAAGCTTTCTTT.